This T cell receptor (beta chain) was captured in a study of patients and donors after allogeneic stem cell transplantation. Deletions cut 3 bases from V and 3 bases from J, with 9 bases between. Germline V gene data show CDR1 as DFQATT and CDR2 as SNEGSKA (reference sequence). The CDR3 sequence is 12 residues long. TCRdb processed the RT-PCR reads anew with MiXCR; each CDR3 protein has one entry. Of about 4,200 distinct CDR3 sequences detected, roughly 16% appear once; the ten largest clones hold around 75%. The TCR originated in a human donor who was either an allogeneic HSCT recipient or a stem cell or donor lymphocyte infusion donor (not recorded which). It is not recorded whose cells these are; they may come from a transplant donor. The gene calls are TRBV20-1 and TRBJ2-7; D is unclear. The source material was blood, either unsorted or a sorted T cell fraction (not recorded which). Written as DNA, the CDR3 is TGCAGTGCTAGTCCTGGGTACTACGAGCAGTACTTC. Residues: CSASPGYYEQYF.